The 23 T cell receptor beta chains below come from one sample, sequenced in a study of response to subunit inactivated influenza vaccine. TCRdb re-called the RT-PCR reads with MiXCR, one entry per CDR3 protein. The sample contains over 450,000 distinct CDR3 sequences, 13% of which appear only once. Material: PBMCs from blood, obtained roughly 46 days after vaccination. The source is a man in his forties or fifties who received an inactivated influenza vaccine.

The chain carries TRBV11-1 and TRBJ2-6, with D possibly matching TRBD1 (6 bases). Germline CDR1 reads SGHAT; CDR2 reads FQDESV (reference sequence). V gave up 1 base and J gave up 0 bases, with 19 bases separating them. This CDR3 has 20 residues. The CDR3, as DNA: TGTGCCAGCAGCTTAGTTGGGGGCGCAGGATCCCTCTCTGGGGCCAACGTCCTGACTTTC. Its protein product is CASSLVGGAGSLSGANVLTF.

The table lists this clonotype with a few counts. This chain uses TRBV20-1 with TRBJ2-1; maybe TRBD2 (7 bases). The CDR3 consists of 15 residues. Germline CDR1 is DFQATT and CDR2 is SNEGSKA (reference sequence). Trimming shortened V by 0 bases and J by 9 bases, and 18 bases separated the two germline ends. CDR3 coding DNA: TGCAGTGCTAGAGATCTCGTCGGAAGGGGGGGTGAGCAGTTCTTC. It specifies CSARDLVGRGGEQFF.

There are many counts of this clonotype. This chain links TRBV19 with TRBJ2-1, with TRBD1 identical over 8 bases. V lost 4 bases and J lost 8; bases outside the gene matches: 10. The CDR3 sequence is 15 residues long. Germline CDR1 and CDR2: LNHDA and SQIVND (reference sequence). The DNA for the CDR3 is TGTGCCAGTAGTAGCCGGGACAGGCGGGTTGATGAGCAGTTCTTC. This translates into CASSSRDRRVDEQFF.

The V and J genes are TRBV11-2 and TRBJ2-7, with D possibly matching TRBD1 (6 bases). V was clipped by 3 bases and J by 6 bases, with 9 bases between them. This CDR3 contains 12 residues. Germline loops: CDR1 SGHAT, CDR2 FQNNGV. The DNA of the CDR3 is TGTGCCAGCAGCTTCCAGGGGTTCGAGCAGTACTTC. Its translation: CASSFQGFEQYF.

The table lists this clonotype with a few counts. The CDR3 nucleotides are TGTGCCAGCAGCTACACCCCGGGGAGGGTTTACTACGAGCAGTACTTC. It codes for CASSYTPGRVYYEQYF. The genes are TRBV7-2 and TRBJ2-7, with 7 nucleotides matching TRBD2. CDR3 size: 16 residues. Germline V gives CDR1 SGHTA, CDR2 FQGNSA. V trimming: 4 bases; J trimming: 3 bases; junction bases outside the gene matches: 12.

The chain carries TRBV25-1 and TRBJ2-5, with a tentative D call TRBD1 (6 bases). Germline CDR1 and CDR2: MGHDK and SYGVNS. Between the trimmed V and J ends, which lost 3 bases and 3 bases, there was a span of 17 bases. The CDR3 is made up of 16 amino acids. In DNA, the CDR3 is TGTGCCAGCAGTGACCCCGGTGGGGGCCCCAAAGAGACCCAGTACTTC. It codes for CASSDPGGGPKETQYF.

This clonotype turned up a few times. This rearrangement joins TRBV12-3 or TRBV12-4 to TRBJ2-7, with D maybe TRBD2 (7 bases). Trimming pared 6 bases from V and 2 bases from J, leaving 17 bases between. There are 15 residues in the CDR3. The CDR3 DNA reads TGTGCCAGCAGCCACTCCGGGGGGCTTCCCTACGAGCAGTACTTC. This encodes CASSHSGGLPYEQYF.

There are a few counts of this clonotype. The chain has TRBV24-1 and TRBJ2-3, with a tentative D call TRBD1 (5 bases). Germline V lookup: CDR1 KGHDR, CDR2 SFDVKD. This CDR3 has 14 residues. V was shortened by 4 bases and J by 2 bases, with 9 bases between the two germline ends. DNA of the CDR3: TGTGCCACCAGTGAAGACAGCTACACAGATACGCAGTATTTT. It is translated as CATSEDSYTDTQYF.

This clonotype was seen more than once but under ten times. The genes are TRBV6-5 and TRBJ1-2; D gene unclear. The germline gives CDR1 MNHEY, CDR2 SVGAGI. The CDR3 covers 11 residues. V dropped 2 bases and J dropped 7 bases, with 5 bases sitting between them. The chain's CDR3 is CASSYDGGYTF. The CDR3 DNA is TGTGCCAGCAGTTACGATGGTGGCTACACCTTC.

This clonotype was seen repeatedly, ten times or more. V gene TRBV10-2 combines with J gene TRBJ2-3; D is possibly TRBD2 (6 bases). Trimming removed 6 bases at V and 3 bases at J, with 10 bases between. CDR1 and CDR2 (germline): WSHSY, SAAADI. This CDR3 is 13 amino acids long. The chain's CDR3 is CASRGRGTDTQYF. CDR3 bases: TGCGCCAGCAGGGGACGGGGGACAGATACGCAGTATTTT.

There are many counts of this clonotype. The chain carries TRBV6-2 or TRBV6-3 and TRBJ2-7, with 8 nucleotides matching TRBD2. This CDR3 has 13 residues. With 8 bases clipped from V and 4 bases from J, the junction kept 7 bases outside the gene matches. The germline V gene encodes CDR1 MNHEY and CDR2 SVGEGT. In DNA form, the CDR3 reads TGTGCCAGCCAAGCGGGAGAGGCTTACGAGCAGTACTTC. It specifies CASQAGEAYEQYF.

This chain uses TRBV29-1 with TRBJ1-2, with 7 nucleotides matching TRBD1. This CDR3 has 15 residues. J lost 2 bases, V lost 7 bases, and 13 bases had no gene match. Germline-derived CDR1 and CDR2 are SQVTM and ANQGSEA. CDR3 sequence: CSASRTGTVNYGYTF. Here the CDR3 DNA reads TGCAGCGCCTCGAGAACCGGGACAGTCAACTATGGCTACACCTTC.

This clonotype was detected a few times. The chain joins TRBV5-1 to TRBJ2-5, with 14 bases lining up with TRBD2. CDR3 length equals 16 residues. The trim removed 6 bases at V and 3 bases at J, leaving 7 bases unmatched. Germline lookup yields CDR1 SGHRS and CDR2 YFSETQ. CDR3 residues: CASTWGTSGSKETQYF. The DNA for the CDR3 is TGCGCCAGCACTTGGGGGACTAGCGGGAGTAAAGAGACCCAGTACTTC.

The table lists this clonotype with a few counts. V and J are TRBV29-1 and TRBJ2-4; 9 bases fit TRBD2. Germline CDR1 SQVTM, CDR2 ANQGSEA. V lost 6 bases to trimming and J lost 7 bases; unmatched junction nucleotides: 1. The CDR3 length is 11 residues. The CDR3 sequence: CSVTSGNIQYF. CDR3 sequence (DNA): TGCAGCGTAACTAGCGGGAACATTCAGTACTTC.

CDR3 DNA: TGTGCCATCAGTGGAGGGGCGAGGGAGACCCAGTACTTC. It translates to CAISGGARETQYF. The genes are TRBV10-3 and TRBJ2-5; D tentatively fits TRBD1 or TRBD2 (5 bases each). CDR1 and CDR2 from the germline V gene are ENHRY and SYGVKD. V was pared by 4 bases and J by 5 bases, with 11 bases between. The CDR3 extends over 13 amino acids.

This clonotype was seen many times. This sequence joins TRBV12-3 or TRBV12-4 and TRBJ1-5; D is possibly TRBD1 (5 bases). The CDR3 consists of 15 residues. V was shortened by 3 bases and J by 4 bases, with 13 bases between the two germline ends. CDR3 residues: CASSLSSGWNQPQHF. DNA of the CDR3: TGTGCCAGCAGTTTGAGTTCAGGGTGGAATCAGCCCCAGCATTTT.

The chain couples TRBV10-3 to TRBJ1-2; no definite D call. This CDR3 is built from 12 residues. Trimming pared 10 bases from V and 5 bases from J, leaving 14 bases between. Germline CDR1 is ENHRY and CDR2 is SYGVKD. DNA for the CDR3: TGTGCCACCTCAACACAGAGATATGGCTACACCTTC. It specifies CATSTQRYGYTF.

Written as DNA, the CDR3 is TGCGCCAGCAGCACGAGATTAGCGGGGGGTTACAATGAGCAGTTCTTC. This encodes CASSTRLAGGYNEQFF. The chain links TRBV5-1 to TRBJ2-1; 10 bases align to TRBD2. There are 16 residues in the CDR3. Trimming at V came to 4 bases and at J to 4 bases, leaving 8 bases not matched to a gene. In germline, CDR1 is SGHRS, CDR2 YFSETQ.

This clonotype was counted only a few times. The chain joins TRBV12-3 or TRBV12-4 to TRBJ2-1, with TRBD1 identical over 7 bases. V shed 5 bases and J 4 bases; nucleotides not matched to a gene: 5. This CDR3 has 14 amino acids. As DNA, the CDR3 is TGTGCCAGCAGTCATGACAGGGCTTACAATGAGCAGTTCTTC. Amino acids: CASSHDRAYNEQFF.

The rearrangement links TRBV18 to TRBJ2-3, with no clear D. The CDR3 is 14 residues long. Deletions cut 1 base from V and 5 bases from J, with 10 bases between. Per the germline V gene, CDR1 is KGHSH and CDR2 is LQKENI. The CDR3 DNA is TGTGCCAGCTCACCACTAAACAGTGAAGATACGCAGTATTTT. Amino acids: CASSPLNSEDTQYF.

The table lists this clonotype with a few counts. The CDR3 protein is CASSDLGDRSPGEQYF. The CDR3 DNA reads TGTGCCAGCAGTGATTTGGGGGACAGGTCCCCGGGGGAGCAGTACTTC. This rearrangement joins TRBV6-1 to TRBJ2-7, with 8 bases matching TRBD1. Germline CDR1 MNHNS, CDR2 SASEGT. This CDR3 is built from 16 residues. J gave up 7 bases and V 3 bases, and 14 bases lay outside the gene matches.

As concerns this clonotype: An end of the junction does not agree with germline; a read error may underlie this. This chain uses TRBV10-3 with TRBJ2-7, with a possible D match to TRBD1 (6 bases). The CDR3 totals 13 residues. Germline V CDR1 and CDR2: ENHRY, SYGVKD. CDR3 in amino acids: CALRKGTKDEQYF. CDR3 DNA sequence: TGTGCCCTCAGAAAGGGGACAAAGGACGAGCAGTACTTC.

The CDR3 reads CASWAPGQRRETQYF. Written as DNA, the CDR3 is TGTGCCAGCTGGGCTCCGGGACAGCGTCGAGAGACCCAGTACTTC. The chain uses TRBV6-1 and TRBJ2-5; the match to TRBD1 covers 7 bases. V lost 8 bases and J lost 4; bases outside the gene matches: 13. The CDR3 runs to 15 residues. Germline loops: CDR1 MNHNS, CDR2 SASEGT.